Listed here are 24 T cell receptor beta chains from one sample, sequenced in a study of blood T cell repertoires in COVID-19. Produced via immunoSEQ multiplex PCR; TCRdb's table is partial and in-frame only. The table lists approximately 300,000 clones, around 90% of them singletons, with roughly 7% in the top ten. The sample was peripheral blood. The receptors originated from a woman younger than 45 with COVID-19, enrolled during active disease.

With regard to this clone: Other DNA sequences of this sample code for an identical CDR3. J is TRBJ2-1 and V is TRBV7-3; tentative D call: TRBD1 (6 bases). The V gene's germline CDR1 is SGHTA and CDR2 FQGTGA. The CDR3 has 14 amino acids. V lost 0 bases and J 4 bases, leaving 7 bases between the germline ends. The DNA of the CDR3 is TGTGCCAGCAGCTTAACAGGGGGATACAATGAGCAGTTCTTC. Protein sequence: CASSLTGGYNEQFF.

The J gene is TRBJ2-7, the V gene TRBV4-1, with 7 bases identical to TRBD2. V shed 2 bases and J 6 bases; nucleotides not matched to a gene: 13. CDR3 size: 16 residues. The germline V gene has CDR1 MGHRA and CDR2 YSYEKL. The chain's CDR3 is CASSQQGTGGPGEQYF. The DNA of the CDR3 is TGCGCCAGCAGCCAACAGGGAACGGGAGGACCAGGCGAGCAGTACTTC.

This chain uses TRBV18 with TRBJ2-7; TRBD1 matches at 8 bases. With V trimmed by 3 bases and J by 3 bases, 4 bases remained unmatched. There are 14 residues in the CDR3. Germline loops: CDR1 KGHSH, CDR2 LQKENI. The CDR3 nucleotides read TGTGCCAGCTCACCTCAGACAGGGGTCTACGAGCAGTACTTC. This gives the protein CASSPQTGVYEQYF.

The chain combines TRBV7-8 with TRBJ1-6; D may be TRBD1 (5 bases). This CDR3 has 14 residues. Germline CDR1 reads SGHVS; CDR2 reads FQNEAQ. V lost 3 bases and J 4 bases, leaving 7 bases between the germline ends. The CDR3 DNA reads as TGTGCCAGCAGCTTGGGGCTTTATAATTCACCCCTCCACTTT. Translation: CASSLGLYNSPLHF.

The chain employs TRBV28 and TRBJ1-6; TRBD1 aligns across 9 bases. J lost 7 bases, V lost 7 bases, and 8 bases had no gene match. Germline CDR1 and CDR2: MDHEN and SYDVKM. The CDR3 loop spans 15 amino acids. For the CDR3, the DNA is TGTGCCAGCACCGCCGGGACAGGGCTAAATTCACCCCTCCACTTT. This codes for CASTAGTGLNSPLHF.

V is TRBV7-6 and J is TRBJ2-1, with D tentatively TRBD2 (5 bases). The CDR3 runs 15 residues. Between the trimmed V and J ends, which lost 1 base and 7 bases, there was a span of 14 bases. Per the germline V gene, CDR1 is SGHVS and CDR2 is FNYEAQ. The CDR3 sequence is CASSLVDSLKNEQFF. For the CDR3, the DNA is TGTGCCAGCAGCTTAGTGGACTCCTTGAAGAATGAGCAGTTCTTC.

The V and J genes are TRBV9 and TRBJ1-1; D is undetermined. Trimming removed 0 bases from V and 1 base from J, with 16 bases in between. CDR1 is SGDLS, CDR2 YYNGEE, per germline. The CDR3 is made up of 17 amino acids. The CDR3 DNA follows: TGTGCCAGCAGCGTAGGTATGGGAGGAGGTAAGAACACTGAAGCTTTCTTT. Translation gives CASSVGMGGGKNTEAFF.

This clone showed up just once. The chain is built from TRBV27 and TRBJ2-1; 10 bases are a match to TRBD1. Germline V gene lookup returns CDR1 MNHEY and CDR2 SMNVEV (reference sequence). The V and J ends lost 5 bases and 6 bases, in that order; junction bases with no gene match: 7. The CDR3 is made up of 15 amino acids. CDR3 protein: CASSPRQGALNEQFF. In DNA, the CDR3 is TGTGCCAGCAGTCCCCGACAGGGGGCCCTCAATGAGCAGTTCTTC.

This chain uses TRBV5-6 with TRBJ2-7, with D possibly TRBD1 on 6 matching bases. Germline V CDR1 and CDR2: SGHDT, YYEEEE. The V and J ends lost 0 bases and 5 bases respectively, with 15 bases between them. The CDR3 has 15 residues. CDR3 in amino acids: CASSLVGTSKDEQYF. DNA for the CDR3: TGTGCCAGCAGCTTGGTTGGGACATCAAAAGACGAGCAGTACTTC. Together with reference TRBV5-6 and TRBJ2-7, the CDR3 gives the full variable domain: DAGVTQSPTHLIKTRGQQVTLRCSPKSGHDTVSWYQQALGQGPQFIFQYYEEEERQRGNFPDRFSGHQFPNYSSELNVNALLLGDSALYLCASSLVGTSKDEQYFGPGTRLTVT.

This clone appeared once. The CDR3 protein is CATSREGAPGQPQHF. The CDR3 region has the DNA TGTGCCACCAGCAGAGAGGGGGCGCCGGGTCAGCCCCAGCATTTT. This rearrangement joins TRBV15 to TRBJ1-5; D is perhaps TRBD1 (6 bases). Trimming pared 0 bases from V and 6 bases from J, leaving 12 bases between. CDR3 length: 15 residues. The V gene's germline CDR1 is LNHNV and CDR2 YYDKDF (reference sequence). The full variable domain, in which reference TRBV15 and TRBJ1-5 provide the parts outside the CDR3, is DAMVIQNPRYQVTQFGKPVTLSCSQTLNHNVMYWYQQKSSQAPKLLFHYYDKDFNNEADTPDNFQSRRPNTSFCFLDIRSPGLGDTAMYLCATSREGAPGQPQHFGDGTRLSIL.

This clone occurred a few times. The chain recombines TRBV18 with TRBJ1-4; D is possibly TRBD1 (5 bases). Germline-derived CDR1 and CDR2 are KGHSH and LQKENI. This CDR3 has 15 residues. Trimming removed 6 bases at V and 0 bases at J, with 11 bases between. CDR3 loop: CASSYRSTTNEKLFF. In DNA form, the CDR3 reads TGTGCCAGCTCGTACAGGTCCACAACTAATGAAAAACTGTTTTTT.

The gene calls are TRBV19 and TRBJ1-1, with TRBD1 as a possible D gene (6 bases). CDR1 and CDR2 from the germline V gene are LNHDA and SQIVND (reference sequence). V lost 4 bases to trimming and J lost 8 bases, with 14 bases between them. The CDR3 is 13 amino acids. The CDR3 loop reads CASSTQGSGEAFF. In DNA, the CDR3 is TGTGCCAGTAGTACACAGGGATCCGGGGAAGCTTTCTTT.

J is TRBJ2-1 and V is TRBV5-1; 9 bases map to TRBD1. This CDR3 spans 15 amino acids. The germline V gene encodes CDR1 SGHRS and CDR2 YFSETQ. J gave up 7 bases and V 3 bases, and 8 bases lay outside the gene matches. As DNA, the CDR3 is TGCGCCAGCAGCTGGACCTCCGGGACAGGGAATGAGCAGTTCTTC. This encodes CASSWTSGTGNEQFF.

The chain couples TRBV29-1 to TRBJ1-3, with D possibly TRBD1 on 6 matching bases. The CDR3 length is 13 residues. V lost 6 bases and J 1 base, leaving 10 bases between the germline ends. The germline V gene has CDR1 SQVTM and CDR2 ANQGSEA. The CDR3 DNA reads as TGCAGCGTCCCAGGGGAATCTGGAAACACCATATATTTT. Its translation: CSVPGESGNTIYF. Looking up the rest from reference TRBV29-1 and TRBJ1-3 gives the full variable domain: SAVISQKPSRDICQRGTSLTIQCQVDSQVTMMFWYRQQPGQSLTLIATANQGSEATYESGFVIDKFPISRPNLTFSTLTVSNMSPEDSSIYLCSVPGESGNTIYFGEGSWLTVV.

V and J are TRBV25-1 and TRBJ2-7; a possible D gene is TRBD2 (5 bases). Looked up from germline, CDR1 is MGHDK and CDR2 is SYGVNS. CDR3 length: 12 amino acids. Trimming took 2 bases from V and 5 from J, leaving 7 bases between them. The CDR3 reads CASSERGHEQYF. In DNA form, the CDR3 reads TGTGCCAGCAGTGAACGAGGGCACGAGCAGTACTTC.

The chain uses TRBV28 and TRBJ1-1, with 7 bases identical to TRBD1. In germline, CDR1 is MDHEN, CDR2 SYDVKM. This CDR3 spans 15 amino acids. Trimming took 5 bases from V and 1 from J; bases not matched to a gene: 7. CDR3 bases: TGTGCCAGCAGTCCTTCGACAGGGCAGAACACTGAAGCTTTCTTT. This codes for CASSPSTGQNTEAFF.

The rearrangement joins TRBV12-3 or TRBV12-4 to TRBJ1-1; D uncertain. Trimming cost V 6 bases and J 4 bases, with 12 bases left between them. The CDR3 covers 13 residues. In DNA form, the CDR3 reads TGTGCCAGCAGGCGGGGTGCTAGCACTGAAGCTTTCTTT. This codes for CASRRGASTEAFF.

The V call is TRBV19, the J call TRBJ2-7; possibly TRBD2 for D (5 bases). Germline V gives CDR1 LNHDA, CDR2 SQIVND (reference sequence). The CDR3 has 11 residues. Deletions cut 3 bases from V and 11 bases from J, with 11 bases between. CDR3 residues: CASSIGLAKYF. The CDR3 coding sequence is TGTGCCAGTAGTATTGGGCTAGCCAAGTACTTC.

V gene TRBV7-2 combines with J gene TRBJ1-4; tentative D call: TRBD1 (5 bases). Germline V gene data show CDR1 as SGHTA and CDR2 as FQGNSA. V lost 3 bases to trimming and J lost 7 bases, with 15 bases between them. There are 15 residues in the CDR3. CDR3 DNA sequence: TGTGCCAGCAGCTTCGCGTCAGGGCTGGGTGAAAAACTGTTTTTT. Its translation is CASSFASGLGEKLFF.

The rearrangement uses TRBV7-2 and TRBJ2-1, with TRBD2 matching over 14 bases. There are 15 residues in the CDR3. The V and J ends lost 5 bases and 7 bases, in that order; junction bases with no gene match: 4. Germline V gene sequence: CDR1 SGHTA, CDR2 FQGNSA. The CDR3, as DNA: TGTGCCAGCAGCGGGGGGACTAGCGGGAGAAATGAGCAGTTCTTC. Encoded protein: CASSGGTSGRNEQFF. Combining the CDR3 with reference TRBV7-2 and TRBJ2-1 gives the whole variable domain GAGVSQSPSNKVTEKGKDVELRCDPISGHTALYWYRQSLGQGLEFLIYFQGNSAPDKSGLPSDRFSAERTGGSVSTLTIQRTQQEDSAVYLCASSGGTSGRNEQFFGPGTRLTVL.

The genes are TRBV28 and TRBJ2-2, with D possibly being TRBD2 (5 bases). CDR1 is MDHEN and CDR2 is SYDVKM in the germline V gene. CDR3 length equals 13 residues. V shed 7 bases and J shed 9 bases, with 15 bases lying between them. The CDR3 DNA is TGTGCCAGCACACGGGATCTGGACTGGGAGCTGTTTTTT. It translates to CASTRDLDWELFF.

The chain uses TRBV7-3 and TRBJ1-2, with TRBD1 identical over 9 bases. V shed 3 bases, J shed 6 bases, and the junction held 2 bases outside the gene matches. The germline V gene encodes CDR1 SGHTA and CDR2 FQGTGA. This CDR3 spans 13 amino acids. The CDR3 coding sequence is TGTGCCAGCAGCTTGGACAGGGGAGATGGCTACACCTTC. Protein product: CASSLDRGDGYTF.

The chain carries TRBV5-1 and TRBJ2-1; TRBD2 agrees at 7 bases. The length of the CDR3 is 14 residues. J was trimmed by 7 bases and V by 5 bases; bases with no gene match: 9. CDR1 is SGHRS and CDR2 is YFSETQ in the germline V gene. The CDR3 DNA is TGCGCCAGCAGGGAGGGCGGGAGTCTAAATGAGCAGTTCTTC. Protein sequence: CASREGGSLNEQFF.

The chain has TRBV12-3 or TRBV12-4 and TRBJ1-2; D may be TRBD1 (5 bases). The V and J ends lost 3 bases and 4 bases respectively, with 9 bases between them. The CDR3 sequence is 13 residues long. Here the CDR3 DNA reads TGTGCCAGCAGTTTGTCGCAGGGCTATGGCTACACCTTC. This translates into CASSLSQGYGYTF.